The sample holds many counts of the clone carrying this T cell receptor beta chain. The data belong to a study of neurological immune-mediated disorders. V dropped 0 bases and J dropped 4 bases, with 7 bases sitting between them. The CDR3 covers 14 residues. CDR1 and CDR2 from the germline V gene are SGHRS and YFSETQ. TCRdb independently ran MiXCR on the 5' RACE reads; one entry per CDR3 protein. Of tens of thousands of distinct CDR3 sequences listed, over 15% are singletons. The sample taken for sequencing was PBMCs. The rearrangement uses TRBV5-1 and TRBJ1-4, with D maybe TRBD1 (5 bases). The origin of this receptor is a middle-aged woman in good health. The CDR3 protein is CASSLDRSNEKLFF. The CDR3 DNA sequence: TGCGCCAGCAGCTTGGACAGGAGTAATGAAAAACTGTTTTTT.